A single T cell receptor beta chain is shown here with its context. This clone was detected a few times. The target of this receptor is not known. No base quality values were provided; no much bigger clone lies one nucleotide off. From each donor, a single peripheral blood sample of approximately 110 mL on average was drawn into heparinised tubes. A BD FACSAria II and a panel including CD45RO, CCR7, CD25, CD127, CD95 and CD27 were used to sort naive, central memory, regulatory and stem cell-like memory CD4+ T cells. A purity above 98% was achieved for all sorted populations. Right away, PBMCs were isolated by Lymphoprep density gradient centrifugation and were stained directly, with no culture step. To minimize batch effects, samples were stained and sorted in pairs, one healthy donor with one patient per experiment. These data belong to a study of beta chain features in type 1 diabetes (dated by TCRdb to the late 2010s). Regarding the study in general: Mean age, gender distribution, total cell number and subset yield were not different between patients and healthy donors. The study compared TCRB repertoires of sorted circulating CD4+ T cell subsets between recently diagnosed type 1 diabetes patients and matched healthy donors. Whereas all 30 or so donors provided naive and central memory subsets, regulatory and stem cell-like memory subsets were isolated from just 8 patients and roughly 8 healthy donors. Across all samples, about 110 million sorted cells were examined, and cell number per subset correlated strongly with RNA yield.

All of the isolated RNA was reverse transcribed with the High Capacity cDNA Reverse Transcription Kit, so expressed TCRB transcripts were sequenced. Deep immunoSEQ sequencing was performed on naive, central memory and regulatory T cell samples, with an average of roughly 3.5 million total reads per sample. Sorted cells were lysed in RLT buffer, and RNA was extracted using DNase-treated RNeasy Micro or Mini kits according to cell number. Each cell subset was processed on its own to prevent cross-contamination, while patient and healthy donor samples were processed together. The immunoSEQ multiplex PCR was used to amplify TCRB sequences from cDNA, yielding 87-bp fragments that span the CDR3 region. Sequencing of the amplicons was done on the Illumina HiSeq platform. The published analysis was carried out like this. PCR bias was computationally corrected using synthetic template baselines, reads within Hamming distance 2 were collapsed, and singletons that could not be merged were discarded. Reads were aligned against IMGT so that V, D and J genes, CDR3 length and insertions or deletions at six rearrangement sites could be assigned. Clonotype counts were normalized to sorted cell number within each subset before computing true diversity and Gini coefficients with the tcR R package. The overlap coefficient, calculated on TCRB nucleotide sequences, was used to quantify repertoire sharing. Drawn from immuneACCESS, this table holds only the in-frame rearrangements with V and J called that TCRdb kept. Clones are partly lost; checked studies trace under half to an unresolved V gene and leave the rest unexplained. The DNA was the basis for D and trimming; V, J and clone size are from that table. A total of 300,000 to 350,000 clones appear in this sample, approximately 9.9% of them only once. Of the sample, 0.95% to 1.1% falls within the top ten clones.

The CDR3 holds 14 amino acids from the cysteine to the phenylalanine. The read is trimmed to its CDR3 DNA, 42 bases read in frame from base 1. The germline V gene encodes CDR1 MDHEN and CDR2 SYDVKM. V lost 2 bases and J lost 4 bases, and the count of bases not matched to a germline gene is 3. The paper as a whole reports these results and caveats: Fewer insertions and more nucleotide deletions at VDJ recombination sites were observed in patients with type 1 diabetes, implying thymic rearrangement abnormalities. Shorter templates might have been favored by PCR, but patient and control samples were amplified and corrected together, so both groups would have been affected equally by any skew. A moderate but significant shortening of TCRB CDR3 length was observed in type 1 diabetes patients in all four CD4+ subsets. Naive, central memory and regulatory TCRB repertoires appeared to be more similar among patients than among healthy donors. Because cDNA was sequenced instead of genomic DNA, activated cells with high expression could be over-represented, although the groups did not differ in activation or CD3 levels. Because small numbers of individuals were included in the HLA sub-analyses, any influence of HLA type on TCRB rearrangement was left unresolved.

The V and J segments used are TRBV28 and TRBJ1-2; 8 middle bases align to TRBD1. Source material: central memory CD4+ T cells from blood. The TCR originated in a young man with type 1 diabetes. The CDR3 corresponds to CASSLGQGIYGYTF. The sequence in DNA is TGTGCCAGCAGTTTAGGACAGGGAATCTATGGCTACACCTTC.